Listed below are T cell receptor beta chains from one sample, sequenced in a study of blood T cell repertoires in COVID-19. The data were produced by immunoSEQ multiplex PCR, yet TCRdb's version contains in-frame clones alone and is incomplete. This table has 150,000 to 200,000 clones, 88% appearing once. The source material was PBMCs or T cells enriched from blood (not recorded which). These receptors all come from a woman aged 18-30 years who had recovered from COVID-19. The CDR3 runs from the conserved cysteine through the conserved F or W. A D gene is named only where the DNA matches it firmly. The size field is filled for only some rows; it gives once, few, many or a size class.

D gene	J gene	clone size	V gene	CDR3 DNA	CDR3 protein
.	TRBJ1-6	.	TRBV20-1	TGCAGTGCTAGTACACCCCGAACCCTTGCCTATAATTCACCCCTCCACTTT	CSASTPRTLAYNSPLHF
.	TRBJ2-2	.	TRBV20-1	TGCAGTGCTTTATCCACCGGGGAGCTGTTTTTT	CSALSTGELFF
.	TRBJ2-3	.	TRBV5-1	TGCGCCAGCAGCTTGGGGGAGAACACAGATACGCAGTATTTT	CASSLGENTDTQYF
.	TRBJ1-1	.	TRBV6-5	TGTGCCAGCAGACGAGGGGGTAACACTGAAGCTTTCTTT	CASRRGGNTEAFF
TRBD1	TRBJ1-2	.	TRBV7-9	TGTGTCAGCAGCTTAGGACAGGGGTATGGCTACACCTTC	CVSSLGQGYGYTF
.	TRBJ1-1	.	TRBV28	TGTGCCAGCAGCCCCAGGGGAGTAGGGGTGAACACTGAAGCTTTCTTT	CASSPRGVGVNTEAFF
.	TRBJ1-4	few	TRBV5-1	TGCGCCAGCAGCTCCGTTTTTGCAACTAATGAAAAACTGTTTTTT	CASSSVFATNEKLFF
.	TRBJ2-1	once	TRBV19	TGTGCCAGTTCGGAGGCCTACAATGAGCAGTTCTTC	CASSEAYNEQFF
.	TRBJ1-1	.	TRBV28	TGTGCCACGGGTGGGGGGGTGAACACTGAAGCTTTCTTT	CATGGGVNTEAFF
.	TRBJ1-2	.	TRBV27	TGTGCCAGCAGTTTGGTGGGGAGCTATGGCTACACCTTC	CASSLVGSYGYTF
.	TRBJ2-5	.	TRBV25-1	TGTGCCAGCAGTGAAGGACCAGGGGACCAGGAGACCCAGTACTTC	CASSEGPGDQETQYF
.	TRBJ2-2	.	TRBV7-2	TGTGCCAGCAGCCCCTACAGAGCAGCCGTTACCGGGGAGCTGTTTTTT	CASSPYRAAVTGELFF
.	TRBJ1-1	.	TRBV11-2	TGTGCCAGCAGCTTAGTGACGGGGGTGAACACTGAAGCTTTCTTT	CASSLVTGVNTEAFF
.	TRBJ2-5	.	TRBV18	TGTGCCAGCTCACCACCAATCGGGGAGACCCAGTACTTC	CASSPPIGETQYF
TRBD1	TRBJ1-2	.	TRBV7-2	TGTGCCAGCAGCTCATCATCCGGGACAGGGGGCTTTGGTGGCTACACCTTC	CASSSSSGTGGFGGYTF
TRBD1	TRBJ1-6	few	TRBV30	TGTGCCTGGACCGCGGGACAGGGATGGGGTTCACCCCTCCACTTT	CAWTAGQGWGSPLHF
TRBD2	TRBJ2-1	.	TRBV4-1	TGCGCCAGCAGCCAAGAAGGGCTAGCGGGAGGCTTCCGGAATGAGCAGTTCTTC	CASSQEGLAGGFRNEQFF
.	TRBJ2-1	.	TRBV11-2	TGTGCCAGCAGCGCGGACTGGGGAACCTACAATGAGCAGTTCTTC	CASSADWGTYNEQFF
TRBD1	TRBJ1-2	.	TRBV7-9	TGTGCCAGCAGCTTCCCTCCGGGACAGGGGGACGGCTACACCTTC	CASSFPPGQGDGYTF
TRBD1	TRBJ1-5	.	TRBV6-4	TGTGCCAGCAGTGATAAATTCGACAGGGAGGTTTATCAGCCCCAGCATTTT	CASSDKFDREVYQPQHF
TRBD2	TRBJ2-7	.	TRBV10-2	TGCGCCAGCAGTGAAAATCGGGGGGGTATTGGCGAGCAGTACTTC	CASSENRGGIGEQYF
.	TRBJ1-3	few	TRBV30	TGTGCCTGGACGCGGGGGACACCCTCTGGAAACACCATATATTTT	CAWTRGTPSGNTIYF
.	TRBJ2-5	.	TRBV3-1/TRBV3-2	TGTGCCAGCAGCCGGTTAAGCGAGGGACGGAGGGGAGAGACCCAGTACTTC	CASSRLSEGRRGETQYF
.	TRBJ2-2	.	TRBV15	TGTGCCACCCACCCGGTCCCGAACACCGGGGAGCTGTTTTTT	CATHPVPNTGELFF
.	TRBJ2-5	once	TRBV2	TGTGCCAGCAGTTACCGGGAGACCCAGTACTTC	CASSYRETQYF
TRBD2	TRBJ2-2	once	TRBV18	TGTGCCAGCTCTCCGGCGGGAGAATTAGGCGGGGAGCTGTTTTTT	CASSPAGELGGELFF
TRBD1	TRBJ2-7	.	TRBV4-2	TGTGCCAGCAGCCAAGATCCAGACAGGGGGTACTACGAGCAGTACTTC	CASSQDPDRGYYEQYF
.	TRBJ1-4	.	TRBV28	TGTGCCAGCAGCCCAACATCTTCTTGGGAAAAACTGTTTTTT	CASSPTSSWEKLFF
TRBD2	TRBJ2-5	.	TRBV5-1	TGCGCCAGCAGTCTCTCCGGGGGGGAGACCCAGTACTTC	CASSLSGGETQYF
.	TRBJ2-7	.	TRBV10-3	TGTGCCATCAGTGCTGACAGGACCTCCTACGAGCAGTACTTC	CAISADRTSYEQYF
.	TRBJ2-3	.	TRBV5-6	TGTGCCAGCAGCTTGGCAGGAGATACGCAGTATTTT	CASSLAGDTQYF
.	TRBJ2-1	.	TRBV7-9	TGTGCCAGCAGCCGCGGGACTGGTTCGCGTGAGCAGTTCTTC	CASSRGTGSREQFF
.	TRBJ1-1	.	TRBV12-3/TRBV12-4	TGTGCCAGCAGCCCCAGGGGAGCCACTGAAGCTTTCTTT	CASSPRGATEAFF
TRBD1	TRBJ1-1	.	TRBV28	TGTGCCAGCACCCTTCCTCGGGGCAGGGGGGACACTGAAGCTTTCTTT	CASTLPRGRGDTEAFF
TRBD2	TRBJ2-1	.	TRBV27	TGTGCCAGCAGTTTATCCGGGACTAGCGGGCCCGCCAGTGAGCAGTTCTTC	CASSLSGTSGPASEQFF
.	TRBJ1-2	.	TRBV6-2/TRBV6-3	TGTGCCAGCAGTTACCATGACGGACAAATAACCAACTATGGCTACACCTTC	CASSYHDGQITNYGYTF